This T cell receptor beta chain appears in the sequencing data of a study of blood T cell repertoires in COVID-19. Study in general: The analysed material was cDNA or gDNA that came from T cells, B-cell-depleted T cells, or PBMCs.

Germline V gene lookup returns CDR1 SGHDN and CDR2 FVKESK. Trimming removed 6 bases from V and 6 bases from J, with 13 bases in between. This CDR3 has 13 residues. In the authors' workflow: Reference gene primers were amplified, and this amplification served to estimate nucleated cell counts. Profiling relied on immunoSEQ multiplex PCR, and the TCRdb table lists in-frame clones only, not all of them. D and trimming were read from the DNA, whereas the V and J calls and clone size are those reported in that table. The top ten hold 4.7% of the sample, which has just over 45,000 clones, 85% to 90% seen once.

The chain carries TRBV14 and TRBJ2-3, with D possibly TRBD1 on 5 matching bases. Sequencing was performed on peripheral blood. The receptor was derived from a human donor in a cohort sampled during active COVID-19. Here the CDR3 reads CASSYYGADTQYF. The DNA of the CDR3 is TGTGCCAGCAGTTACTATGGGGCCGATACGCAGTATTTT. The whole variable domain, filled in from reference TRBV14 and TRBJ2-3, reads EAGVTQFPSHSVIEKGQTVTLRCDPISGHDNLYWYRRVMGKEIKFLLHFVKESKQDESGMPNNRFLAERTGGTYSTLKVQPAELEDSGVYFCASSYYGADTQYFGPGTRLTVL.